This T cell receptor beta chain was identified during a study of tumor-infiltrating lymphocytes in primary liver carcinoma (dated by TCRdb to the late 2010s). Context from the whole study: The five patients, three men and two women aged 30 to 69 years, had hepatocellular carcinoma (four) or combined HCC and intrahepatic cholangiocarcinoma (one). Samples yielded roughly 3.5 to 8 million productive TCRbeta reads; read depth did not differ significantly between tissue types. Technical replicate repertoires showed high reproducibility, with mean shared-clone rates around 0.9 and correlation coefficients above 0.95. To link TCRbeta repertoire diversity with the local molecular phenotype, the approximately 27 tumor region samples were profiled using Agilent mRNA microarrays. The study combined TCRbeta repertoire sequencing, expression microarrays and whole-exome sequencing across five regions of each liver tumor, with adjacent normal tissue and blood. The five patients had tumors staged T1-T3 N0M0, with maximum diameters ranging from roughly 4 to 10 cm. A total of 35 or so specimens from 5 patients went through TCRbeta repertoire sequencing, namely 25 tumor regions, 5 adjacent noncancerous liver tissues and 5 peripheral blood samples. What the authors observed across the whole study: The study included only five patients, and the authors note findings should be validated in a larger study. Comparison of CD4+ and CD8+ T cell repertoires was precluded by the use of bulk unsorted samples. Only the TCR beta chain was sequenced, so true repertoire diversity is likely underestimated because unpaired alpha chains were not captured. A significantly larger repertoire fraction was made up by the top 250 clones in tumors than in blood (p = 0.039). Only about 7-25% of top clones were present in all five regions of a tumor, suggesting spatial heterogeneity of tumor-infiltrating T cells. Repertoire overlap was higher between tumor regions (mean approximately 36%) than tumor-adjacent (around 17%) or tumor-blood (about 15%) pairs, consistent with antigen-driven expansion.

CDR1 is given as SGHAT and CDR2 as FQDESV, both from the germline V gene (reference sequence). The CDR3 starts with the cysteine, ends with the phenylalanine, and has 14 residues. Here the CDR3 DNA is all that survives: 42 bases in frame from base 1. Total RNA and DNA were co-extracted without cell sorting from approximately 20-30 mg of bulk tissue using the AllPrep DNA/RNA mini kit. Between late 2015 and 2016, about five patients in China with histopathologically diagnosed primary liver carcinoma had surgical resection. At the time of sampling, the patients were treatment-naive and had chronic HBV infection. Five spatially separated regions were sampled per tumor: superior, inferior, left-lateral and right-lateral poles, plus the tumor centre. Histological examination found more than 90% viable tumor cells in every tumor sample. Fresh tumor and adjacent tissue pieces were bisected, with one half stored in RNAlater at -80 degrees C and the other half sent for histology.

This clonotype was recorded once. Its recognized antigen is unknown. At one end, the junction sequence differs from germline, possibly due to a read error. A constant-region primer and ProtoScript II reverse transcriptase were used to reverse-transcribe TCRbeta-specific cDNA from approximately 450 ng total RNA. TCRbeta libraries were built with three nested multiplex PCR rounds, a slightly modified ARM-PCR procedure. Multiplex TRBV1-TRBV30 forward primers and a Cbeta reverse primer were used in the first two PCR rounds, each of which was run for about 10 cycles. Sample barcodes and Illumina adapters were attached in a final 25-cycle PCR using Deep VentR polymerase. Before sequencing, amplicons of 200-500 bp were gel-purified using a QIAquick gel extraction kit. An Illumina HiSeq 2500 was used to sequence the TCRbeta amplicons, generating 250-bp paired-end reads. The original pipeline was this. To recover full CDR3 sequences, reads were quality-trimmed using Trimmomatic v0.33 and paired reads were then merged using FLASH v1.2.11. V, D and J germline segments were assigned to the rearranged TCRbeta sequences by MiGEC v1.2.1b. Clonotype statistics and Shannon-Wiener diversity indices were computed with VDJtools v1.0.0. Except for diversity analysis, only each sample's 250 most abundant clonotypes were used in subsequent analyses to reduce sampling bias. TCRdb's own reprocessing of the public reads used fastp at Q25 and MiXCR and kept productive beta chains. Each entry is one CDR3 protein sequence, shown with its most common DNA and genes. It is TCRdb's table, rather than the study itself, that gives the V and J calls and clone size. A total of around 32,000 distinct CDR3 sequences appear in this sample, 75% to 85% of them only once. The top ten clones comprise over 30% of the sample.

The sequence came from a man aged 35 to 55 with primary liver carcinoma and hepatitis B virus infection. The source material was liver tumor tissue from sampling region 5. The intended sense of this specimen's cell subset or site label: tumor region T5, tumor centre. The receptor chain draws on TRBV11-1 and TRBJ2-1; 11 central nucleotides agree with TRBD2. The sequenced DNA is TGTGCCAGCAGCGTAAGAACTAGCGGGAGTTGGCAGCTCTTC. It specifies CASSVRTSGSWQLF.